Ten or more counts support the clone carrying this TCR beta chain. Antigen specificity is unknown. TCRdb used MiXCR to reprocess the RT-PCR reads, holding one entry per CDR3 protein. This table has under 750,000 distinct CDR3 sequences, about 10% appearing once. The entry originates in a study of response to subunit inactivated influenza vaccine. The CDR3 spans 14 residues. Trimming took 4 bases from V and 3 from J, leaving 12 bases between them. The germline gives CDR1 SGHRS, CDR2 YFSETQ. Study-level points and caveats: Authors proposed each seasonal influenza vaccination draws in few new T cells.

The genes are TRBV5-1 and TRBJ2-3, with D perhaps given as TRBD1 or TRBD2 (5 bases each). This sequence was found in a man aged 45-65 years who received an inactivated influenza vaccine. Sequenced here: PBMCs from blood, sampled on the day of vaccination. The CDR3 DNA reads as TGCGCCAGCAGCGTGGGACCTTTTACAGATACGCAGTATTTT. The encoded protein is CASSVGPFTDTQYF.